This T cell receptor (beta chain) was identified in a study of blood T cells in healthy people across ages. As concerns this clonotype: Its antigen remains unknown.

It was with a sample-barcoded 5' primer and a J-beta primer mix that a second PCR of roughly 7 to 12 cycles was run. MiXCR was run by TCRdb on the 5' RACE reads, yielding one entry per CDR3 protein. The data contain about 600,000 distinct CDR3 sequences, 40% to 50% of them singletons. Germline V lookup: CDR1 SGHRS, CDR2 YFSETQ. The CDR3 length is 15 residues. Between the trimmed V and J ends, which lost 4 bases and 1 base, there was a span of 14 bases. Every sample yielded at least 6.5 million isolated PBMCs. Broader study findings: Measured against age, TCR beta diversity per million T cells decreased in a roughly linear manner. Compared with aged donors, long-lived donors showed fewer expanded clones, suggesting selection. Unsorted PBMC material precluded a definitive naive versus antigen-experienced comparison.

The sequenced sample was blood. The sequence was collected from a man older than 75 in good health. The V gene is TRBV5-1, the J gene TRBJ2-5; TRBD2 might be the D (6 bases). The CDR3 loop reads CASSLATRLQETQYF. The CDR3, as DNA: TGCGCCAGCAGCCTAGCGACACGACTCCAAGAGACCCAGTACTTC.